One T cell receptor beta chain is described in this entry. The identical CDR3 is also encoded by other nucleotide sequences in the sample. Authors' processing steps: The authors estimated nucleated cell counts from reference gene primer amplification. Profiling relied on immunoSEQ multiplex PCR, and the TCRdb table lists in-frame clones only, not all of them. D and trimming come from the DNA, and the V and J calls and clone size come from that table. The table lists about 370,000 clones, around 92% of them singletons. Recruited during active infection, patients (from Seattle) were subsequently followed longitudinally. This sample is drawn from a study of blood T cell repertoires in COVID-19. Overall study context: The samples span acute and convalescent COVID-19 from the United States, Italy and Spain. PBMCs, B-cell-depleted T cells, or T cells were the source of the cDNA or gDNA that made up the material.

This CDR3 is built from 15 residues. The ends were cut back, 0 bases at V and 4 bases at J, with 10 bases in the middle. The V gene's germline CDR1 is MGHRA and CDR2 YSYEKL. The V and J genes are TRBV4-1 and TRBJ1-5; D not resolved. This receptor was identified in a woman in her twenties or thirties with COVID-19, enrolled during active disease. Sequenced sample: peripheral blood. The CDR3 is CASSQDLRGNQPQHF. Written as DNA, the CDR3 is TGCGCCAGCAGCCAAGATCTTCGAGGTAATCAGCCCCAGCATTTT.